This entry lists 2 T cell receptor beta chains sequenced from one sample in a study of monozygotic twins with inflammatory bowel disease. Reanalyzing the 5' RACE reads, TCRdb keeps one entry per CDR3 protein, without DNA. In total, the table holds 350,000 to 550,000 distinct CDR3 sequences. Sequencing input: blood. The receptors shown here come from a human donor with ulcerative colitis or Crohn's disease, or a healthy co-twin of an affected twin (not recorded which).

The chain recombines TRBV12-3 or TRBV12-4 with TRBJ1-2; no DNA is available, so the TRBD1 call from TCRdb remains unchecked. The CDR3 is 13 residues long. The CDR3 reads CASSKGQGSGYTF.

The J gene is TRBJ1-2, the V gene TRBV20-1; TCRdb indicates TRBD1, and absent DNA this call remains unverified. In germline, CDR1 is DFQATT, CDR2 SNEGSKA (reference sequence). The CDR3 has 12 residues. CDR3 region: CSARTPNYGYTF.